This T cell receptor beta chain was recorded in a study of human T cells and chemical hapten exposure. As for the study in general: Donors were sensitized with 2% DPC on the upper inner arm. Reading of the patch tests, which applied 0.01% DPC to the upper back, occurred at 6 days.

CDR3 length: 15 residues. CDR1 is SEHNR, CDR2 FQNEAQ, per germline (reference sequence). V trimming: 1 base; J trimming: 4 bases; junction bases outside the gene matches: 4. Specified time point: patch test 1, 2 weeks after DPC sensitization. Described treatment: therapeutic diphenylcyclopropenone sensitization with weekly scalp DPC. This clonotype was found a few times. From the RACE reads, TCRdb called clonotypes with MiXCR, one entry per CDR3 protein. The sample records about 360,000 distinct CDR3 sequences, approximately 5% being singletons. J is TRBJ1-1 and V is TRBV7-9, with TRBD1 matching 9 bases. The TCR comes from a woman in her forties or fifties with alopecia areata. Some clones in this sample may be carry-over from other donors' samples. Sequenced here: whole blood, sampled in connection with sensitization to the hapten diphenylcyclopropenone (DPC). The CDR3 loop reads CASSLEGTGSTEAFF. The CDR3 nucleotides read TGTGCCAGCAGCTTAGAAGGGACAGGGAGCACTGAAGCTTTCTTT.